These 12 T cell receptor beta chains came from one sample sequenced in a study of identical twins. One entry per CDR3 protein results from TCRdb running MiXCR on the 5' RACE reads. The sample lists 1.5 million to 2 million distinct CDR3 sequences, around a third seen once, with over 0.25% in the top ten. Source material: cord blood. These TCRs come from a newborn girl in good health.

The rearrangement uses TRBV25-1 and TRBJ1-6; D is unclear. The CDR3 is made up of 16 amino acids. V shed 3 bases and J shed 6 bases, with 15 bases lying between them. Per germline, CDR1 MGHDK and CDR2 SYGVNS. The CDR3 DNA reads as TGTGCCAGCAGTGAGTCCCGGAGCATTTCTAATTCACCCCTCCACTTT. Protein: CASSESRSISNSPLHF.

This chain links TRBV12-3 or TRBV12-4 with TRBJ2-5; D is perhaps TRBD1 (5 bases). The end of the DNA fits TRBJ2-7 better, so the J call may be wrong. This CDR3 spans 12 amino acids. Here the CDR3 reads CASSHARAEQYF. Written as DNA, the CDR3 is TGTGCCAGCAGCCATGCCAGGGCCGAGCAGTACTTC.

The CDR3 bases are TGTGCCAGCAGTGACATTGGGACAGGGGGCACTGAAGCTTTCTTT. Protein sequence: CASSDIGTGGTEAFF. The rearrangement uses TRBV25-1 and TRBJ1-1; 11 bases are shared with TRBD1. The V and J ends lost 3 bases and 4 bases, in that order; junction bases with no gene match: 4. CDR1 MGHDK and CDR2 SYGVNS come from the germline V gene. The CDR3 length is 15 residues.

V and J are TRBV24-1 and TRBJ2-7; 12 nucleotides align to TRBD2. The J call may be faulty, since TRBJ2-5 better matches the DNA end. The CDR3 is 17 residues long. Germline V gene lookup returns CDR1 KGHDR and CDR2 SFDVKD. In DNA, the CDR3 is TGTGCCACCAGTGACCCATCTAGCGGGAGGGCTCGGGAGACCCAGTACTTC. Its protein product is CATSDPSSGRARETQYF.

CDR3 nucleotide sequence: TGTGCCAGCAGTACTACTGGCGGAGGCTACAATGAGCAGTTCTTC. Encoded protein: CASSTTGGGYNEQFF. This chain joins TRBV28 and TRBJ2-1; TRBD2 is a possible D gene (5 bases). Deletions cut 5 bases from V and 3 bases from J, with 14 bases between. CDR3 size: 15 residues. Germline CDR1 reads MDHEN; CDR2 reads SYDVKM.

The chain couples TRBV7-2 to TRBJ2-2; 9 nucleotides align to TRBD1. Germline CDR1 SGHTA, CDR2 FQGNSA. The V and J ends lost 2 bases and 6 bases, in that order; junction bases with no gene match: 1. The CDR3 extends over 14 amino acids. DNA for the CDR3: TGTGCCAGCAGCTTAACAGGGGGCTCCGGGGAGCTGTTTTTT. Amino acids: CASSLTGGSGELFF.

The chain is built from TRBV3-1 and TRBJ2-3; TRBD1 might be the D (5 bases). The CDR3 covers 15 residues. V was clipped by 2 bases and J by 10 bases, with 19 bases between them. CDR1 LGHDT and CDR2 YNNKEL come from the germline V gene (reference sequence). The CDR3 sequence: CASSQLGRDGEAQYF. As DNA, the CDR3 is TGTGCCAGCAGCCAACTCGGCAGGGATGGCGAAGCGCAGTATTTT.

This clonotype has a single count. The chain uses TRBV27 and TRBJ2-1, with 14 positions matching TRBD2. The CDR3 runs 17 residues. Germline lookup yields CDR1 MNHEY and CDR2 SMNVEV (reference sequence). V trimming: 3 bases; J trimming: 7 bases; junction bases outside the gene matches: 8. The CDR3 DNA reads as TGTGCCAGCAGTTTCGCCGGGACTAGCGGGAGAAGGAATGAGCAGTTCTTC. Translating gives CASSFAGTSGRRNEQFF.

This clonotype was seen only a few times. CDR3: CASSQECGRAYNEQFF. CDR3 nucleotide sequence: TGCGCCAGCAGCCAAGAGTGCGGGAGGGCCTACAATGAGCAGTTCTTC. The rearrangement joins TRBV4-1 to TRBJ2-1, with TRBD2 matching over 9 bases. The length of the CDR3 is 16 residues. V lost 0 bases, J lost 2 bases, and 2 bases stayed unmatched. The germline gives CDR1 MGHRA, CDR2 YSYEKL.

The chain is built from TRBV5-1 and TRBJ2-5; possibly TRBD2 for D (5 bases). Germline-derived CDR1 and CDR2 are SGHRS and YFSETQ. V was cut by 0 bases and J by 1 base, with 10 bases left in between. The CDR3 runs 15 residues. Here the CDR3 DNA reads TGCGCCAGCAGCTTGGATTGGCGGGTCCAAGAGACCCAGTACTTC. Residues: CASSLDWRVQETQYF.

The rearrangement uses TRBV5-1 and TRBJ2-5, with 7 bases matching TRBD1. CDR3 length equals 15 residues. J lost 2 bases, V lost 1 base, and 5 bases had no gene match. Germline-derived CDR1 and CDR2 are SGHRS and YFSETQ. The CDR3 here is CASSLSRTGQETQYF. DNA for the CDR3: TGCGCCAGCAGCTTGTCCCGGACAGGACAAGAGACCCAGTACTTC.

V and J are TRBV4-2 and TRBJ2-5, with 13 nucleotides matching TRBD2. This CDR3 is built from 16 residues. V lost 0 bases, J lost 11 bases, and 9 bases stayed unmatched. Germline CDR1 LGHNA, CDR2 YNFKEQ. Written as DNA, the CDR3 is TGTGCCAGCAGCCAAGAAACTAGCGGGGGGGCCAATGAGCAGTACTTC. It is translated as CASSQETSGGANEQYF.